The sequence of this T cell receptor beta chain was determined in a study of T cell responses to AZD1222 COVID-19 vaccine. Looking at the study overall: Pooling was applied to second doses at about 4 or about 12 weeks. Study-wide results and caveats: Only a handful of AZD1222 recipients, several in all, had baseline seropositivity. White British ancestry dominated among donors, who included more females, and clonal diversity was possibly underestimated. Close to half of spike-specific TCRs reportedly recognize unmutated variant regions.

Assay: immunoSEQ multiplex PCR; the TCRdb copy retains only in-frame clones and omits some. The table records roughly 120,000 clones, 92% of them present only once. Germline assignment: CDR1 LGHNT and CDR2 FRNRAP. The CDR3 consists of 17 residues. Trimming took 1 base from V and 3 from J; bases not matched to a gene: 6. Notes on this clone: Its antigen is still unknown.

Sequencing used peripheral blood, obtained on day 0 of AZD1222 vaccination. The chain combines TRBV12-5 with TRBJ1-3, with 10 bases aligning to TRBD1. The sequence was collected from an adult in good health. The CDR3 sequence: CASGLALTGGGGNTIYF. The CDR3 DNA is TGTGCTAGTGGTTTGGCTTTGACAGGGGGCGGTGGAAACACCATATATTTT. Supplemented by reference TRBV12-5 and TRBJ1-3, the full variable domain reads DARVTQTPRHKVTEMGQEVTMRCQPILGHNTVFWYRQTMMQGLELLAYFRNRAPLDDSGMPKDRFSAEMPDATLATLKIQPSEPRDSAVYFCASGLALTGGGGNTIYFGEGSWLTVV.